This TCR beta chain was identified in a study of shared clonotypes between healthy human individuals. Details on this clone: Its antigen is currently unknown. The same CDR3 also results from other DNA sequences found in this sample.

Study-wide results and caveats: Approximately 5% was the fraction of naive CD4 clonotypes found shared across a handful of donors. Compared with clonotypes that all four donors shared, non-shared clonotypes had lower generation probabilities.

CD4+ cells were split into CD45RA+ naive and CD45RA-negative memory subsets. The deep-level immunoSEQ assay was used. Sequenced by immunoSEQ multiplex PCR; TCRdb stores in-frame clones only, minus some. The sample has some 2.4 million clones, 80% to 95% seen once; the top ten hold about 0.38%. Specimen: naive CD4+ T cells from PBMCs. Subset noted: CD45RA+ positively selected. The origin of this receptor is a man in his late teens or twenties in good health. Some clones in this sample may be carry-over from other donors' samples.

The CDR3 here is CASSLGTSGSSYEQYF. In nucleotides, the CDR3 is TGCGCCAGCAGCCTAGGGACTAGCGGGAGTAGTTACGAGCAGTACTTC. This rearrangement joins TRBV5-1 to TRBJ2-7; TRBD2 agrees at 14 bases. V lost 4 bases to trimming and J lost 4 bases; unmatched junction nucleotides: 7. CDR3 length equals 16 residues. Germline CDR1 reads SGHRS; CDR2 reads YFSETQ.